One sample yielded the 11 T cell receptor beta chains listed below, sequenced in a study of CD8+CD57+ T cells in acquired aplastic anemia (dated by TCRdb to the late 2010s). These reads were obtained on an Illumina HiSeq 2000. Genomic DNA was used as template for profiling of TCR beta VDJ combinations and CDR3 sequences. In-frame beta chains were kept once TCRdb had trimmed the public reads at Q25 with fastp and called clones with MiXCR. CDR3 protein sequences are deduplicated, and each keeps its most common genes and DNA. The sample contains 40,000 to 50,000 distinct CDR3 sequences, roughly 69% of them found a single time. The leading ten clones occupy approximately 31% of the sample. Material: sorted CD4+, CD8+, or CD8+CD57+ T cells (not recorded which) from PBMCs. All receptors derive from a human donor in good health, serving as a control.

V and J are TRBV7-3 and TRBJ1-2; 9 bases fit TRBD1. This CDR3 has 15 amino acids. Germline V lookup: CDR1 SGHTA, CDR2 FQGTGA. The V gene end was trimmed by 6 bases and the J gene end by 9 bases; junction bases not matched to a gene: 14. DNA of the CDR3: TGTGCCAGCAGACCTTACAGGGGGCCGGGCTTGAGCTACACCTTC. Protein product: CASRPYRGPGLSYTF.

The chain joins TRBV5-6 to TRBJ2-7; 14 bases are shared with TRBD2. CDR1 and CDR2 from the germline V gene are SGHDT and YYEEEE. V lost 4 bases and J lost 5; bases outside the gene matches: 2. The CDR3 has 14 residues. The CDR3 loop is CASSLGLAGDEQYF. Here the CDR3 DNA reads TGTGCCAGCAGCCTGGGACTAGCGGGAGACGAGCAGTACTTC.

V is TRBV19 and J is TRBJ1-1; a possible D gene is TRBD1 (5 bases). Looked up from germline, CDR1 is LNHDA and CDR2 is SQIVND (reference sequence). This CDR3 contains 13 residues. CDR3 sequence (DNA): TGTGCGTCATCAGGGAGGGAGGTGCCTGAAGCTTTCTTT. It yields the protein CASSGREVPEAFF. The full variable domain, its missing parts supplied by reference TRBV19 and TRBJ1-1, is DGGITQSPKYLFRKEGQNVTLSCEQNLNHDAMYWYRQDPGQGLRLIYYSQIVNDFQKGDIAEGYSVSREKKESFPLTVTSAQKNPTAFYLCASSGREVPEAFFGQGTRLTVV.

The chain employs TRBV7-9 and TRBJ1-4, with D possibly matching TRBD1 (5 bases). Germline lookup yields CDR1 SEHNR and CDR2 FQNEAQ (reference sequence). This CDR3 contains 12 residues. V was cut by 3 bases and J by 12 bases, with 11 bases left in between. CDR3 nucleotides: TGTGCCAGCAGCTTCCAGGGTTTGGAACTGTTTTTT. As protein: CASSFQGLELFF. The full variable domain, completed using reference TRBV7-9 and TRBJ1-4, is DTGVSQNPRHKITKRGQNVTFRCDPISEHNRLYWYRQTLGQGPEFLTYFQNEAQLEKSRLLSDRFSAERPKGSFSTLEIQRTEQGDSAMYLCASSFQGLELFFGSGTQLSVL.

V and J are TRBV19 and TRBJ1-6; 8 positions match TRBD1. The V gene's germline CDR1 is LNHDA and CDR2 SQIVND (reference sequence). The CDR3 loop spans 15 amino acids. V was pared by 5 bases and J by 13 bases, with 13 bases of the junction left unmatched. Written as DNA, the CDR3 is TGTGCCAGTAGTGTTGGGACAGGAGGGTCGTCGCCCCTCCACTTT. This codes for CASSVGTGGSSPLHF.

This sequence joins TRBV29-1 and TRBJ2-7; TRBD1 is a possible D gene (5 bases). This CDR3 comprises 14 residues. V shed 3 bases and J shed 4 bases, with 16 bases lying between them. CDR1 SQVTM and CDR2 ANQGSEA come from the germline V gene. The CDR3 loop is CSVDSREASYEQYF. Here the CDR3 DNA reads TGCAGCGTTGATAGCAGGGAAGCTTCTTACGAGCAGTACTTC.

This clonotype is categorized as medium-sized. The DNA for the CDR3 is TGTGCCATCAGCCAACAGGGCTTCCACGAGCAGTACTTC. Residues: CAISQQGFHEQYF. This chain joins TRBV10-3 and TRBJ2-7; D perhaps matches TRBD1 (6 bases). From germline, CDR1 is ENHRY and CDR2 SYGVKD. This CDR3 region has 13 residues. V was shortened by 6 bases and J by 5 bases, with 14 bases between the two germline ends.

This clonotype was detected once. V is TRBV6-1 and J is TRBJ1-6; tentative D call: TRBD1 (5 bases). This CDR3 region has 15 residues. V gave up 2 bases and J gave up 10 bases, with 15 bases separating them. The germline V gene has CDR1 MNHNS and CDR2 SASEGT. The CDR3 region is CASSEFSGVGSPLHF. Written as DNA, the CDR3 is TGTGCCAGCAGTGAATTTTCGGGGGTAGGATCACCCCTCCACTTT.

V gene TRBV10-3 combines with J gene TRBJ1-1; perhaps TRBD1 as D (6 bases). The CDR3 is 14 amino acids. CDR1 and CDR2 (germline): ENHRY, SYGVKD. With 4 bases removed from V and 1 base from J, the gap between germline ends came to 10 bases. CDR3 in DNA: TGTGCCATCAGTGGACAGGTAGGGAACACTGAAGCTTTCTTT. Amino acids: CAISGQVGNTEAFF.

As regards this clonotype: A read error may produce the germline difference seen at one junction end. The CDR3 DNA reads as TGCGCCAGCAGCCCCGAACCTCCGGGTACGCAGTATTTT. The encoded protein is CASSPEPPGTQYF. This chain connects TRBV7-2 to TRBJ2-3; D gene unclear. From germline, CDR1 is SGHTA and CDR2 FQGNSA. The CDR3 runs 13 residues.

This clonotype was seen once. The V call is TRBV2, the J call TRBJ1-5; D remains ambiguous. Germline V gene data show CDR1 as SNHLY and CDR2 as FYNNEI. This CDR3 region has 14 residues. V shed 8 bases and J shed 5 bases, with 16 bases lying between them. CDR3 sequence (DNA): TGTGCCAGCGCCGCCACGGGTCCGGATCAGCCCCAGCATTTT. This gives the protein CASAATGPDQPQHF.